A selection of T cell receptor beta chains follows, all from one sample in a study of beta chain features in type 1 diabetes. Assay used: immunoSEQ multiplex PCR; TCRdb lists only in-frame clones, some missing. The sample yields more than 300,000 clones, approximately 16% seen once. The sequencing sample was made of naive CD4+ T cells from blood. The receptors derive from a woman aged 18-29 years in good health. CDR3s include the opening cysteine and the closing phenylalanine or tryptophan. D genes are given only for firm matches. Clone size is given for some rows only: seen once, a few or many times, or a class if the clone is expanded.

D	J	V	size	length	CDR3	DNA
.	TRBJ2-4	TRBV7-9	few	12	CAILGRKNIQYF	TGTGCCATCTTGGGCAGGAAAAACATTCAGTACTTC
TRBD2	TRBJ2-7	TRBV4-3	.	19	CASSQNSGLAGGFSYEQYF	TGCGCCAGCAGCCAGAACTCGGGACTAGCGGGAGGATTTTCCTACGAGCAGTACTTC
.	TRBJ1-5	TRBV19	.	14	CASSIVQGNQPQHF	TGTGCCAGTAGTATAGTGCAGGGGAATCAGCCCCAGCATTTT
.	TRBJ1-2	TRBV4-3	.	16	CASSQGIVAGNYGYTF	TGCGCCAGCAGCCAAGGGATTGTGGCAGGGAACTATGGCTACACCTTC
TRBD1	TRBJ2-1	TRBV29-1	.	13	CSARYRGQGEQFF	TGCAGCGCCCGGTACAGGGGGCAGGGTGAGCAGTTCTTC
.	TRBJ2-1	TRBV5-1	few	14	CASSLGGGTNEQFF	TGCGCCAGCAGCTTGGGTGGAGGGACCAATGAGCAGTTCTTC
TRBD1	TRBJ2-5	TRBV25-1	.	16	CASSEPGQAYQETQYF	TGTGCCAGCAGTGAGCCGGGACAGGCATACCAAGAGACCCAGTACTTC
.	TRBJ2-7	TRBV28	.	14	CASIPPGITYEQYF	TGTGCCAGCATCCCCCCAGGGATAACCTACGAGCAGTACTTC
TRBD1	TRBJ2-1	TRBV9	few	14	CASSVIGTDNEQFF	TGTGCCAGCAGCGTAATCGGGACAGATAATGAGCAGTTCTTC
TRBD2	TRBJ2-4	TRBV28	few	15	CASSRSGLDKNIQYF	TGTGCCAGCAGCCGCTCGGGACTAGATAAAAACATTCAGTACTTC
.	TRBJ1-2	TRBV12-5	.	14	CASGTGHLPYGYTF	TGTGCTAGTGGTACCGGACACTTACCCTATGGCTACACCTTC
TRBD2	TRBJ2-7	TRBV6-5	.	15	CASFKSGTRSYEQYF	TGTGCCAGCTTCAAAAGCGGGACTAGATCCTACGAGCAGTACTTC
.	TRBJ2-3	TRBV11-2	few	11	CASRLTDTQYF	TGTGCCAGCAGGCTAACAGATACGCAGTATTTT
.	TRBJ2-7	TRBV6-6	.	12	CASSFRSYEQYF	TGTGCCAGCAGTTTTCGCTCCTACGAGCAGTACTTC
.	TRBJ2-1	TRBV19	few	15	CASSIGSSRYNEQFF	TGTGCCAGTAGTATAGGCTCTAGCCGCTACAATGAGCAGTTCTTC
TRBD1	TRBJ2-6	TRBV28	few	17	CASSLGDRSSGANVLTF	TGTGCCAGCAGTTTGGGGGACAGGAGCTCTGGGGCCAACGTCCTGACTTTC